This record concerns one T cell receptor (beta chain) sequence. This clonotype came up many times. Its cognate antigen has yet to be identified. No base quality information exists; no much larger clone differs at one position. This sample is drawn from a study of Graves' ophthalmopathy and Graves' hyperthyroidism (dated 2018 in TCRdb). Regarding the study in general: Hyperthyroidism was defined as stable when no progression to ophthalmopathy occurred within 18 months of follow-up. The study used signatures of the TCR beta repertoire to tell Graves' ophthalmopathy apart from Graves' hyperthyroidism and to predict which patients would progress to ophthalmopathy. In total, under 150 blood samples were TCR-sequenced: 40 to 45 ophthalmopathy, about 75 hyperthyroidism and roughly 17 hyperthyroidism-to-ophthalmopathy patients. To explore V-J signatures that distinguish ophthalmopathy from hyperthyroidism, a discovery set of about a hundred patients was enrolled, made up of 40 to 45 with ophthalmopathy and 57 with stable hyperthyroidism. An independent validation cohort was composed of fewer than 20 hyperthyroidism patients and around 16 patients who later progressed from hyperthyroidism to ophthalmopathy. In over five hyperthyroidism patients, T-cell repertoires of thyroid tissue and blood were compared. Following sampling, methimazole starting at 30 mg daily was administered to hyperthyroidism patients, and high-dose intravenous methylprednisolone was administered to ophthalmopathy patients. Broader findings and caveats from the paper: Ophthalmopathy was separated from stable hyperthyroidism by the 13-signature model with more than 85% sensitivity and just under 84% specificity in cross-validation and with 80%/75% in the test set. Sample size was not statistically predetermined, and group allocation was not concealed from the investigators. Most expanded thyroid clonotypes with a frequency above 0.001 also appeared in blood, which suggests that blood repertoires may reflect the immune response in the thyroid. In validation, the model predicted ophthalmopathy progression with less than 71% sensitivity and 72.22% specificity; eleven to twelve predicted patients were CT-confirmed with GO in a median of around 6 months.

Patients with hyperthyroidism were aged 18 to 65 years, had been newly diagnosed, and had a disease duration of less than 2 months. Patients were excluded if they had other autoimmune diseases, uncontrolled infections, pregnancy or lactation. Diagnosis was based on clinical symptoms, serum thyroxine, TRAb, thyroid ultrasound and orbital computed tomography. Total RNA was extracted using Trizol reagent, and RNA quality was checked on an Agilent 2100 Bioanalyzer. TCR beta CDR3 regions were amplified from RNA transcripts for repertoire sequencing. The first round of RT-PCR was done with HTBI primers and the Qiagen OneStep RT-PCR kit, and was followed by a second round of multiplex PCR, then size selection and purification. Libraries were sequenced paired-end with 100 bp reads on an Illumina HiSeq2000. The study's processing was this. SOAPnuke was used to process the reads, throwing out any read that had adapters, had uncalled bases, had a mean Phred below 15, or lacked an exact constant-primer or identifier match. COPE v1.2.5 was used to merge high-quality paired reads. Unique nucleotide sequences were defined as clonotypes and aligned to IMGT TRB V, D and J references using MiTCR v1.1. The analysis was limited to V-J combinations with a frequency above 0.0001, which together covered approximately 99% of repertoires. A TCR clonal expansion and chaos score per V-J combination was defined as the ratio of F50 clonal expansion to chaos observed in the TCRdist matrix. Welch's t-statistics and random forest were used to reduce the features to approximately 13 V-J combinations, which were then used as input to a naive Bayes classifier. Thyroid-blood repertoire similarity was quantified with the Morisita-Horn index. Using fastp at Q25 and MiXCR, TCRdb reprocessed the public reads and kept productive beta chains. Rows are combined by CDR3 protein, so each entry shows the most common genes and DNA. None of the V and J calls come from the authors' own analysis; TCRdb made them. A total of around 1,000,000 distinct CDR3 sequences appear in this sample, roughly two fifths of them only once. Approximately 10% of the sample belongs to the ten largest clones.

There are 13 amino acids in the CDR3, from cysteine to phenylalanine inclusive. The DNA shown is the 39-base CDR3, in frame from base 1. CDR1 and CDR2 are read off the germline V gene as SQVTM and ANQGSEA. V lost 0 bases and J lost 6 bases; the stretch between them is 12 bases long. The sample taken for sequencing was peripheral blood or thyroid tissue (not recorded which). The rearranged chain carries TRBV29-1 and TRBJ2-7; TRBD1 is a weak D gene call, 7 bases matching. This TCR derives from an adult man with Graves' hyperthyroidism. DNA sequence: TGCAGCGTTGAAGACGGAGGGGGCGGCGAGCAGTACTTC. Translated, this gives CSVEDGGGGEQYF.